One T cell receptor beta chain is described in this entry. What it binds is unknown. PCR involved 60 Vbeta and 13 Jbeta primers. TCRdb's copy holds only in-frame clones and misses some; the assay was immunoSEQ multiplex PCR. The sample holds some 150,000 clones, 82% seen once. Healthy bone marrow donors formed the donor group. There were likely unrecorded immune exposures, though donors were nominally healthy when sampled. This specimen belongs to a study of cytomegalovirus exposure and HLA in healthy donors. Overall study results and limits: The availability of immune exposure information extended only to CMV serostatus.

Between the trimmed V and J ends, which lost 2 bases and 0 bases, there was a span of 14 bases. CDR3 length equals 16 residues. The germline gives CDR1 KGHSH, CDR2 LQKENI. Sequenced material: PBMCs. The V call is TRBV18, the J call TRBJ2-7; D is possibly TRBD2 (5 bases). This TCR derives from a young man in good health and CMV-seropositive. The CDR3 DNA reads TGTGCCAGCTCACCAGGAGTAGCGTCAAGCTCCTACGAGCAGTACTTC. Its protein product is CASSPGVASSSYEQYF.